The rows below give T cell receptor beta chains drawn from one sample of a study of CD8 T cells in Susac syndrome. Via MiXCR, TCRdb re-called the immunoSEQ multiplex PCR reads, giving one row per CDR3 protein. The sample yields approximately 130,000 distinct CDR3 sequences, about 93% seen once. The sample was CD8+ T cells from PBMCs. Receptor source: a human donor with multiple sclerosis. Each CDR3 is given with its conserved first and last residue. The D gene is left open where the match is weak. Clone size, where shown, is once, few, many, or a class for clones that have expanded.

clone_size: .; v_call: TRBV4-1; d_call: .; j_call: TRBJ2-7; cdr3_nt: TGCGCCAGCAGCCAAGGTCATGGGTACGAGCAGTACTTC; cdr3_aa: CASSQGHGYEQYF
clone_size: once; v_call: TRBV6-6; d_call: .; j_call: TRBJ1-1; cdr3_nt: TGTGCCAGCAGTTACACGAACACTGAAGCTTTCTTT; cdr3_aa: CASSYTNTEAFF
clone_size: .; v_call: TRBV30; d_call: .; j_call: TRBJ1-4; cdr3_nt: TGTGCCTGGAGTGTATGGGGGCGGGAAAATGAAAAACTGTTTTTT; cdr3_aa: CAWSVWGRENEKLFF
clone_size: .; v_call: TRBV28; d_call: .; j_call: TRBJ1-2; cdr3_nt: TGTGCCAGCAGGATGTACAGGGTCGGGTATGGCTACACCTTC; cdr3_aa: CASRMYRVGYGYTF
clone_size: .; v_call: TRBV27; d_call: .; j_call: TRBJ1-1; cdr3_nt: TGTGCCAGCAGTTTACTCGGGACACCCACTGAAGCTTTCTTT; cdr3_aa: CASSLLGTPTEAFF
clone_size: .; v_call: TRBV5-6; d_call: .; j_call: TRBJ2-2; cdr3_nt: TGTGCCGGCACACAGAGCCTGAACACCGGGGAGCTGTTTTTT; cdr3_aa: CAGTQSLNTGELFF
clone_size: once; v_call: TRBV11-2; d_call: .; j_call: TRBJ1-2; cdr3_nt: TGTGCCAGCAGCTTAGTTGGGGGGCGGAATGGCTACACCTTC; cdr3_aa: CASSLVGGRNGYTF
clone_size: .; v_call: TRBV12-3/TRBV12-4; d_call: TRBD1; j_call: TRBJ1-1; cdr3_nt: TGTGCCAGCAGAGACACAGGGGGCGCAATAAACACTGAAGCTTTCTTT; cdr3_aa: CASRDTGGAINTEAFF
clone_size: once; v_call: TRBV11-2; d_call: TRBD2; j_call: TRBJ2-1; cdr3_nt: TGTGCCAGCAGCTTAGAACTAGCGGGGAACAATGAGCAGTTCTTC; cdr3_aa: CASSLELAGNNEQFF
clone_size: .; v_call: TRBV7-8; d_call: .; j_call: TRBJ1-3; cdr3_nt: TGTGCCAGCAGCTTATTCCAGGGCGTGGACACCATATATTTT; cdr3_aa: CASSLFQGVDTIYF
clone_size: .; v_call: TRBV30; d_call: .; j_call: TRBJ2-2; cdr3_nt: TGTGCCTGGAGTGTTGGGACGGTGAACACCGGGGAGCTGTTTTTT; cdr3_aa: CAWSVGTVNTGELFF
clone_size: .; v_call: TRBV29-1; d_call: TRBD1; j_call: TRBJ1-2; cdr3_nt: TGCAGCTTCCGGACAGGGGAGGGGGACTATGGCTACACCTTC; cdr3_aa: CSFRTGEGDYGYTF
clone_size: .; v_call: TRBV12-3/TRBV12-4; d_call: .; j_call: TRBJ1-3; cdr3_nt: TGTGCCAGCAGTTTACAGGTCCCTGCCGCCGGAAACACCATATATTTT; cdr3_aa: CASSLQVPAAGNTIYF
clone_size: .; v_call: TRBV5-1; d_call: .; j_call: TRBJ2-1; cdr3_nt: TGCGCCAGCAGCTTGACTCTTTCCGAGCAGTTCTTC; cdr3_aa: CASSLTLSEQFF
clone_size: .; v_call: TRBV5-6; d_call: TRBD1; j_call: TRBJ1-1; cdr3_nt: TGTGCCAGCAGCCCCTGGACAGGGGAGAACACTGAAGCTTTCTTT; cdr3_aa: CASSPWTGENTEAFF
clone_size: once; v_call: TRBV27; d_call: .; j_call: TRBJ1-1; cdr3_nt: TGTGCCAGCAGGGAGGGACGGTTGAACACTGAAGCTTTCTTT; cdr3_aa: CASREGRLNTEAFF
clone_size: .; v_call: TRBV5-6; d_call: .; j_call: TRBJ2-6; cdr3_nt: TGTGCCAGCAGCTTTCGGGGAACTGGGGCCAACGTCCTGACTTTC; cdr3_aa: CASSFRGTGANVLTF
clone_size: .; v_call: TRBV19; d_call: TRBD1; j_call: TRBJ1-2; cdr3_nt: TGTGCCAGTAGCCCTGGACAGGTAGTTGGCTACACCTTC; cdr3_aa: CASSPGQVVGYTF
clone_size: few; v_call: TRBV19; d_call: .; j_call: TRBJ1-1; cdr3_nt: TGTGCCAGTAGTCCAGCCCAGGGTGTGAACACTGAAGCTTTCTTT; cdr3_aa: CASSPAQGVNTEAFF
clone_size: .; v_call: TRBV24-1; d_call: .; j_call: TRBJ2-2; cdr3_nt: TGTGCCACCAGTGATTTTAAGTCCGGGACCGGGGAGCTGTTTTTT; cdr3_aa: CATSDFKSGTGELFF
clone_size: .; v_call: TRBV6-6; d_call: TRBD2; j_call: TRBJ2-3; cdr3_nt: TGTGCCAGCAGTTACGCGGGAGCAGCAGATACGCAGTATTTT; cdr3_aa: CASSYAGAADTQYF
clone_size: .; v_call: TRBV12-3/TRBV12-4; d_call: .; j_call: TRBJ2-5; cdr3_nt: TGTGCCAGCAGTTTCCCGGGCGCCCAGGAGACCCAGTACTTC; cdr3_aa: CASSFPGAQETQYF
clone_size: .; v_call: TRBV2; d_call: TRBD1; j_call: TRBJ2-7; cdr3_nt: TGTGCCAGCAGTGTAGACAGGGAGGAGCAGTACTTC; cdr3_aa: CASSVDREEQYF
clone_size: .; v_call: TRBV9; d_call: TRBD2; j_call: TRBJ2-7; cdr3_nt: TGTGCCAGCAGCGTAGCTAGCGGGACCACCTACGAGCAGTACTTC; cdr3_aa: CASSVASGTTYEQYF
clone_size: .; v_call: TRBV24-1; d_call: .; j_call: TRBJ2-7; cdr3_nt: TGTGCCACCAGTGAGGGCGGAGGGGGGTCCTACGAGCAGTACTTC; cdr3_aa: CATSEGGGGSYEQYF
clone_size: .; v_call: TRBV19; d_call: TRBD2; j_call: TRBJ2-1; cdr3_nt: TGTGCCAGTAGTTCCGGGGGGAGCAATGAGCAGTTCTTC; cdr3_aa: CASSSGGSNEQFF
clone_size: once; v_call: TRBV7-9; d_call: TRBD1; j_call: TRBJ1-2; cdr3_nt: TGTGCCAGCAGCACTTGGACAGGGGTTCTCCTTGGCTACACCTTC; cdr3_aa: CASSTWTGVLLGYTF
clone_size: .; v_call: TRBV27; d_call: .; j_call: TRBJ2-7; cdr3_nt: TGTGCCAGCAGCGACAGCTCCTACGAGCAGTACTTC; cdr3_aa: CASSDSSYEQYF
clone_size: .; v_call: TRBV25-1; d_call: TRBD2; j_call: TRBJ2-3; cdr3_nt: TGTGCCAGCAGTGAAATTGAGGGAGGGACAGATACGCAGTATTTT; cdr3_aa: CASSEIEGGTDTQYF
clone_size: .; v_call: TRBV27; d_call: .; j_call: TRBJ1-1; cdr3_nt: TGTGCCAGCAGTTTATCGACCCACCGCGGTACTGAAGCTTTCTTT; cdr3_aa: CASSLSTHRGTEAFF
clone_size: few; v_call: TRBV19; d_call: TRBD1; j_call: TRBJ2-7; cdr3_nt: TGTGCCTCGGGACAGGGTCCCTACGAGCAGTACTTC; cdr3_aa: CASGQGPYEQYF
clone_size: .; v_call: TRBV7-9; d_call: TRBD1; j_call: TRBJ1-5; cdr3_nt: TGTGCCAGCAGCTCCGTTACGGGACAGGACCATCAGCCCCAGCATTTT; cdr3_aa: CASSSVTGQDHQPQHF
clone_size: .; v_call: TRBV4-3; d_call: .; j_call: TRBJ1-1; cdr3_nt: TGCGCCAGCAGACAAACGATAGTTGATGAAGCTTTCTTT; cdr3_aa: CASRQTIVDEAFF
clone_size: .; v_call: TRBV30; d_call: TRBD2; j_call: TRBJ2-1; cdr3_nt: TGTGCCTGGACCACCGGGACTAGCGGGGATGAGCAGTTCTTC; cdr3_aa: CAWTTGTSGDEQFF
clone_size: .; v_call: TRBV6-1; d_call: TRBD2; j_call: TRBJ2-2; cdr3_nt: TGTGCCAGCAGTAGGGGGACTAGCGAATACACCGGGGAGCTGTTTTTT; cdr3_aa: CASSRGTSEYTGELFF
clone_size: .; v_call: TRBV7-2; d_call: TRBD2; j_call: TRBJ2-1; cdr3_nt: TGTGCCAGCCGGGGGGGCGGCACGAATGAGCAGTTCTTC; cdr3_aa: CASRGGGTNEQFF